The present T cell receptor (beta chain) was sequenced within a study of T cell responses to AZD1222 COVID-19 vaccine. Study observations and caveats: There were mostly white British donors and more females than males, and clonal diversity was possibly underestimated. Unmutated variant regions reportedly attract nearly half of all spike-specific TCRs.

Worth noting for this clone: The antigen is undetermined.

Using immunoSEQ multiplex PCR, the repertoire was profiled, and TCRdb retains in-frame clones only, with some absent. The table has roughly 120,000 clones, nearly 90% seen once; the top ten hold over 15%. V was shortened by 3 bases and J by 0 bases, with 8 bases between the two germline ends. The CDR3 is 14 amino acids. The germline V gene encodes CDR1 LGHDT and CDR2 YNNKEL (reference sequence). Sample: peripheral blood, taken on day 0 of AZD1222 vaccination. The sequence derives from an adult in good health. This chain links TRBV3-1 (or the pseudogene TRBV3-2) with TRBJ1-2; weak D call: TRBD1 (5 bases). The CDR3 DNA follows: TGTGCCAGCAGCCAGGACACCGCTAACTATGGCTACACCTTC. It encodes CASSQDTANYGYTF.